These 24 T cell receptor beta chains came from one sample sequenced in a study of T cells in Graves' hyperthyroidism and ophthalmopathy (dated by TCRdb to between 2019 and 2020). Libraries were built with multiplex PCR. The listed sequencing device is Illumina HiSeq 2000. The TCR beta CDR3 regions were amplified from RNA transcripts. The first round of RT-PCR for the TCR CDR3 was performed with the HTBI primer set and the Qiagen OneStep RT-PCR kit. TCRdb ran its own pipeline on the public reads, namely fastp trimming at Q25 and MiXCR clone calling, and kept in-frame beta chains. Duplicate CDR3 protein sequences are folded into a single record with the most common DNA and genes. The sample data list approximately 620,000 distinct CDR3 sequences, and around 15% of these were observed just once. The leading ten clones occupy less than 3.5% of the sample. The sample comprised blood. Receptor source: a woman in her forties with Graves' ophthalmopathy.

The V call is TRBV7-6, the J call TRBJ1-1, with TRBD1 identical over 8 bases. This CDR3 is 20 amino acids long. Germline assignment: CDR1 SGHVS and CDR2 FNYEAQ. The trim removed 0 bases at V and 2 bases at J, leaving 17 bases unmatched. CDR3 amino acids: CASSLALNRRLGTGNTEAFF. The CDR3, as DNA: TGTGCCAGCAGCTTAGCGCTTAATCGGCGGCTTGGGACAGGAAACACTGAAGCTTTCTTT.

V usage is TRBV12-3 or TRBV12-4 and J usage is TRBJ1-3, with D possibly matching TRBD1 (5 bases). The germline V and J ends were trimmed by 5 bases and 8 bases, with 19 bases remaining between them. CDR3 size: 15 residues. The CDR3 loop is CASSPEGRGADTIYF. The CDR3 nucleotides are TGTGCCAGCAGTCCAGAGGGGCGAGGGGCGGACACCATATATTTT.

V gene TRBV5-1 combines with J gene TRBJ2-6; D call uncertain. Trimming took off 0 bases at V and 3 bases at J, with 13 bases between the two ends. Germline values: CDR1 SGHRS, CDR2 YFSETQ. There are 17 residues in the CDR3. The CDR3 DNA is TGCGCCAGCAGCTTGGGGTCAGTTTCAGGTGGGGCCAACGTCCTGACTTTC. This sequence encodes CASSLGSVSGGANVLTF.

This clonotype was counted a few times. This sequence joins TRBV9 and TRBJ2-3, with TRBD2 identical over 9 bases. This CDR3 has 17 amino acids. After removal of 3 bases from V and 0 bases from J, the junction contained 8 bases not matched to a gene. Germline lookup yields CDR1 SGDLS and CDR2 YYNGEE. The CDR3 DNA is TGTGCCAGCAGCGCAATCCTAGCGGGGCTCAGCACAGATACGCAGTATTTT. It translates to CASSAILAGLSTDTQYF.

The chain recombines TRBV4-1 with TRBJ2-7; tentative D call: TRBD2 (6 bases). V gave up 2 bases and J gave up 5 bases, with 16 bases separating them. This CDR3 has 15 amino acids. In germline, CDR1 is MGHRA, CDR2 YSYEKL. This CDR3 is CASSQPGLRYDEQYF. The CDR3 DNA is TGCGCCAGCAGCCAACCGGGACTGAGGTATGACGAGCAGTACTTC.

This clonotype has more than one count but fewer than ten. V usage is TRBV9 and J usage is TRBJ2-7; 7 bases are shared with TRBD1. This CDR3 region has 14 residues. The germline V gene has CDR1 SGDLS and CDR2 YYNGEE. Trimming removed 4 bases from V and 3 bases from J; junction bases left unmatched: 7. The chain's CDR3 is CASSSGQVNYEQYF. The CDR3 DNA reads TGTGCCAGCAGCTCTGGACAGGTGAACTACGAGCAGTACTTC.

A few counts support this clonotype. The V call is TRBV5-1, the J call TRBJ2-2; unclear D gene. Looked up from germline, CDR1 is SGHRS and CDR2 is YFSETQ. V lost 0 bases to trimming and J lost 3 bases, with 9 bases between them. This CDR3 region has 15 residues. The CDR3 sequence is CASSLAGPHTGELFF. In nucleotides, the CDR3 is TGCGCCAGCAGCTTGGCGGGCCCCCACACCGGGGAGCTGTTTTTT.

The table lists this clonotype with many counts. V is TRBV12-3 or TRBV12-4 and J is TRBJ2-7; TRBD1 aligns across 9 bases. V lost 2 bases and J lost 5; bases outside the gene matches: 4. This CDR3 comprises 14 residues. For the CDR3, the DNA is TGTGCCAGCAGTTTAAGACAGGGGGGCCACGAGCAGTACTTC. Encoded protein: CASSLRQGGHEQYF.

This clonotype was found a few times. A much larger clonotype is one base distant, so this may be a read error. The chain carries TRBV5-1 and TRBJ1-1; no definite D call. Looked up from germline, CDR1 is SGHRS and CDR2 is YFSETQ. This CDR3 has 15 residues. CDR3 loop: CASSLEGGLNTEASF. CDR3 DNA sequence: TGCGCCAGCAGCTTGGAGGGCGGGCTGAACACTGAAGCTTCCTTT.

Comment on this clonotype: This is likely a read error, given that the CDR3 carries no conserved phenylalanine or tryptophan at its end. The rearrangement links TRBV10-3 to TRBJ1-2; 9 bases align to TRBD1. V was clipped by 2 bases and J by 6 bases; unmatched bases: 4. The CDR3 extends over 14 amino acids. CDR1 and CDR2 (germline): ENHRY, SYGVKD. CDR3 region: CAISEGQGPNGYTL. DNA of the CDR3: TGTGCCATCAGTGAGGGACAGGGGCCCAATGGCTACACCCTC.

Note on this clonotype: A much larger clone sits a single nucleotide away, making a read error possible. This chain joins TRBV6-2 or TRBV6-3 and TRBJ1-1; the D gene is possibly TRBD1 (5 bases). This CDR3 has 16 residues. Germline lookup yields CDR1 MNHEY and CDR2 SVGEGT. The CDR3 DNA is TGTGCCAGCACTTACTCGAGGCGGACACAGAACACTGAAGCTTTCTTT. It codes for CASTYSRRTQNTEAFF.

The rearrangement joins TRBV20-1 to TRBJ1-3; tentatively, D is TRBD1 (5 bases). The CDR3 has 14 amino acids. Per germline, CDR1 DFQATT and CDR2 SNEGSKA (reference sequence). Deletions cut 3 bases from V and 4 bases from J, with 13 bases between. This chain's CDR3 is CSASGDLSGNTIYF. The CDR3 coding sequence is TGCAGTGCTAGCGGGGACTTATCCGGAAACACCATATATTTT.

This clonotype was counted a few times. The chain has TRBV6-5 and TRBJ1-6, with 7 nucleotides matching TRBD1. Germline-derived CDR1 and CDR2 are MNHEY and SVGAGI. Trimming took 1 base from V and 10 from J; bases not matched to a gene: 7. CDR3 length: 15 residues. In DNA form, the CDR3 reads TGTGCCAGCAGTTACTGGAACAGGGGAGACTCACCCCTCCACTTT. This gives the protein CASSYWNRGDSPLHF.

This clonotype occurred many times. This chain links TRBV12-3 or TRBV12-4 with TRBJ2-7, with 7 nucleotides matching TRBD2. CDR3 length equals 14 residues. V shed 6 bases and J 4 bases; nucleotides not matched to a gene: 9. The CDR3 DNA sequence: TGTGCCAGCAGCTCAGTAGCGGGCGTATACGAGCAGTACTTC. This encodes CASSSVAGVYEQYF.

This clonotype came up many times. The rearrangement uses TRBV20-1 and TRBJ1-1; no definite D call. Germline V lookup: CDR1 DFQATT, CDR2 SNEGSKA (reference sequence). CDR3 length: 12 residues. The V and J ends lost 3 bases and 0 bases respectively, with 5 bases between them. For the CDR3, the DNA is TGCAGTGCTAGTTCCATGAACACTGAAGCTTTCTTT. Residues: CSASSMNTEAFF.

This clonotype was picked up many times. The chain links TRBV30 to TRBJ1-1; possible D gene TRBD1, 6 bases. Germline-derived CDR1 and CDR2 are GTSNPN and SVGIG (reference sequence). Trimming shortened V by 3 bases and J by 0 bases, and 11 bases separated the two germline ends. This CDR3 is 14 amino acids long. In DNA form, the CDR3 reads TGTGCCTGGAGCAAGGGGGGCTTGAACACTGAAGCTTTCTTT. Its translation: CAWSKGGLNTEAFF.

This clonotype was seen repeatedly, ten times or more. This rearrangement joins TRBV12-3 or TRBV12-4 to TRBJ2-7; maybe TRBD1 (7 bases). Deletions cut 1 base from V and 0 bases from J, with 13 bases between. This CDR3 has 16 amino acids. The DNA of the CDR3 is TGTGCCAGCAGTTTAGGGGGGGACAGAATCTCCTACGAGCAGTACTTC. This sequence encodes CASSLGGDRISYEQYF.

This clonotype appeared many times. The chain couples TRBV30 to TRBJ2-5; the match to TRBD1 covers 8 bases. Germline-derived CDR1 and CDR2 are GTSNPN and SVGIG (reference sequence). The trim removed 5 bases at V and 5 bases at J, leaving 7 bases unmatched. This CDR3 has 13 amino acids. This chain's CDR3 is CAWGRQGKETQYF. CDR3 DNA sequence: TGTGCCTGGGGTAGACAGGGGAAGGAGACCCAGTACTTC.

This clonotype was picked up a small number of times. The V and J genes are TRBV2 and TRBJ1-3; possibly TRBD1 for D (5 bases). The CDR3 length is 15 residues. Trimming took 5 bases from V and 0 from J, leaving 11 bases between them. The germline gives CDR1 SNHLY, CDR2 FYNNEI. CDR3 sequence reads: CASSSQGISGNTIYF. The CDR3, as DNA: TGTGCCAGCAGTAGTCAGGGCATCTCTGGAAACACCATATATTTT.

This clonotype was seen a handful of times. The rearrangement uses TRBV5-1 and TRBJ2-3; D might be TRBD2 (5 bases). In germline, CDR1 is SGHRS, CDR2 YFSETQ. This CDR3 region has 14 residues. Trimming pared 0 bases from V and 3 bases from J, leaving 8 bases between. The CDR3: CASSLGRRTDTQYF. The CDR3 nucleotides are TGCGCCAGCAGCTTGGGGCGGAGGACAGATACGCAGTATTTT.

This clonotype was seen at least ten times. The chain has TRBV30 and TRBJ2-7, with D perhaps TRBD2 (5 bases). Per germline, CDR1 GTSNPN and CDR2 SVGIG (reference sequence). The CDR3 sequence is 15 residues long. V was trimmed by 1 base and J by 2 bases, leaving 15 bases between them. The CDR3 DNA follows: TGTGCCTGGAGTGGAAGGTTCGGGAACCCCTACGAGCAGTACTTC. Its protein is CAWSGRFGNPYEQYF.

This chain links TRBV19 with TRBJ2-2; no reliable D call. In germline, CDR1 is LNHDA, CDR2 SQIVND (reference sequence). V lost 3 bases, J lost 1 base, and 6 bases lay in between. CDR3 size: 14 residues. The CDR3 sequence is CASSITENTGELFF. CDR3 coding DNA: TGTGCCAGTAGTATTACAGAGAACACCGGGGAGCTGTTTTTT.

The V call is TRBV25-1, the J call TRBJ2-5, with D perhaps matching TRBD2 (5 bases). CDR3 length: 17 residues. The V end lost 2 bases, the J end lost 2 bases, and 18 bases lay between the germline ends. The V gene's germline CDR1 is MGHDK and CDR2 SYGVNS. DNA for the CDR3: TGTGCCAGCAGTGAACGGCGCGGGCTGGTGGGTCAAGAGACCCAGTACTTC. Amino acids: CASSERRGLVGQETQYF.

This clonotype was counted ten times or more. V and J are TRBV28 and TRBJ2-6; tentative D call: TRBD1 (6 bases). Germline loops: CDR1 MDHEN, CDR2 SYDVKM. The CDR3 totals 17 residues. Trimming removed 6 bases from V and 4 bases from J, with 19 bases in between. The CDR3 loop reads CASRWATGAVGANVLTF. The DNA of the CDR3 is TGTGCCAGCAGATGGGCGACAGGAGCAGTCGGGGCCAACGTCCTGACTTTC. Full variable domain (outside the CDR3, taken from reference TRBV28 and TRBJ2-6): DVKVTQSSRYLVKRTGEKVFLECVQDMDHENMFWYRQDPGLGLRLIYFSYDVKMKEKGDIPEGYSVSREKKERFSLILESASTNQTSMYLCASRWATGAVGANVLTFGAGSRLTVL.